A selection of T cell receptor beta chains follows, all from one sample in a study of breast tumors, draining lymph nodes, adjacent tissues. TCRdb fed the multiplex PCR reads into MiXCR, producing one record per CDR3 protein. The sample records about 140,000 distinct CDR3 sequences, over 25% being singletons. Sequenced input: axillary lymph node tissue. These receptors were taken from a female donor with breast cancer. Some clones in this sample may be carry-over from other donors' samples. Each CDR3 is given with its conserved first and last residue. The D gene is left open where the match is weak. Size tells how often a clone was seen (once, few, many) or the class of an expanded clone, and some rows leave it out.

clone size	D gene	J gene	V gene	CDR3 DNA	CDR3 protein
NA	TRBD2	TRBJ2-1	TRBV7-9	TGTGCCAGCAGCCCTGCGGGGGGAGGCAATGAGCAGTTCTTC	CASSPAGGGNEQFF
many	NA	TRBJ2-7	TRBV7-9	TGTGCCAGCAGCTTAATGGCAGCAGTATACGAGCAGTACTTC	CASSLMAAVYEQYF
many	NA	TRBJ2-1	TRBV5-6	TGTGCCAGCAGAACCCTCTCCAGGGAGCAGTTCTTC	CASRTLSREQFF
many	NA	TRBJ1-2	TRBV4-2	TGTGCCAGCAGCCAAGAACAGGGTCATTGGTTAGGCTACACCTTC	CASSQEQGHWLGYTF
NA	NA	TRBJ1-1	TRBV6-5	TGTGCCAGCAGTCAAAACAAGAAAGCTTTCTTT	CASSQNKKAFF
NA	NA	TRBJ1-1	TRBV30	TGTGCCTGGAGTGTACGGCTTAGGGCTTTCTTT	CAWSVRLRAFF
many	NA	TRBJ1-2	TRBV6-2/TRBV6-3	TGTGCCAGCAGTTCGTACACGGGATTGGATTATAGCAACTATGGCTACACCTTC	CASSSYTGLDYSNYGYTF
many	NA	TRBJ1-2	TRBV20-1	TGCAGTGCTAGAGATATTGGGGCAGGCTATGGCTACACCTTC	CSARDIGAGYGYTF
many	NA	TRBJ2-5	TRBV6-5	TGTGCCAGCAGTTACCCCCCCCAGTACTTC	CASSYPPQYF
many	NA	TRBJ2-6	TRBV20-1	TGCAGTGCTAGATCGGGGGCCGGGGCCAACGTCCTGACTTTC	CSARSGAGANVLTF
many	TRBD2	TRBJ2-3	TRBV11-3	TGTGCCAGCAGCTTAGGCTTCACTAGCGGGGGAGGCACAGATACGCAGTATTTT	CASSLGFTSGGGTDTQYF
many	NA	TRBJ2-7	TRBV20-1	TGCAGTGCTAGAGGTGAGGCAGGAGACTCCTACGAGCAGTACTTC	CSARGEAGDSYEQYF
NA	NA	TRBJ2-5	TRBV20-1	NA	CSPHRGGYGYTFGSGTQYF
many	TRBD1	TRBJ2-1	TRBV30	TGTGCCTGGAGTCTACAGGGGTGGGCCGACAATGAGCAGTTCTTC	CAWSLQGWADNEQFF
NA	NA	TRBJ1-5	TRBV7-3	TGTGCCAGCAGCTTAGGGTGGAGCAATCAGCCCCAGCATTTT	CASSLGWSNQPQHF